This T cell receptor (beta chain) was documented in a study of T cell repertoires in cytomegalovirus infection. Turning to the study itself: Both a matching HLA type and CMV infection were indicated by public TCR beta signatures.

About this clonotype: Antigen specificity is unknown. It may be a read error: a sequence one base away is much more abundant.

The germline CDR1 and CDR2 sequences are ENHRY and SYGVKD. V was clipped by 10 bases and J by 3 bases, with 9 bases between them. This CDR3 spans 12 amino acids. TCRdb used MiXCR to reprocess the reads, holding one entry per CDR3 protein. The sample lists some 600,000 distinct CDR3 sequences, about 24% occurring once. General study points: The ex vivo response was dominated by HLA-C-restricted CMV-specific TCR beta clonotypes. Based on cumulative public TCR beta family frequency, carriers of CMV plus the relevant HLA were identified.

This TCR was recovered from a human donor in good health (CMV status not recorded). Some clones in this sample may be carry-over from other donors' samples. V and J are TRBV10-3 and TRBJ2-2; D is unresolved. The sample was CD8+ T cells from PBMCs. The CDR3 bases are TGTGCCACCCAAAGGGACACCGGGGAGCTGTTTTTT. Protein sequence: CATQRDTGELFF.